These T cell receptor beta chains were read from a single sample in a study of cytomegalovirus exposure and HLA in healthy donors. Measured with immunoSEQ multiplex PCR; TCRdb has only the in-frame clones, and not every one. The sample lists around 66,000 clones; approximately 97% were seen once. The sequencing input was PBMCs. The receptors here all came from a woman under 30 in good health and CMV-seropositive. The CDR3 runs from the conserved cysteine through the conserved F or W. The order of the fields is J gene, clone size, V gene, D gene, CDR3 DNA, CDR3 protein. A D gene is named only where the DNA matches it firmly. Size is stated for part of the rows, as once, few or many counts, or as a class when the clone is expanded.

>TRBJ2-2|-|TRBV9|-
TGTGCCAGCAGCGTTCCCCCACGGGGATCGAACACCGGGGAGCTGTTTTTT
CASSVPPRGSNTGELFF
>TRBJ1-1|-|TRBV10-3|-
TGTGCCATCAGTGTGAAATCAGGGATTTACACTGAAGCTTTCTTT
CAISVKSGIYTEAFF
>TRBJ2-3|once|TRBV19|TRBD2
TGTGCCAGTAGTAAAATAGCGGGAGGGTTTGCAGATACGCAGTATTTT
CASSKIAGGFADTQYF
>TRBJ1-1|-|TRBV19|-
TGTGCCAGTTCTCAGGGGCTCATGAACACTGAAGCTTTCTTT
CASSQGLMNTEAFF
>TRBJ2-1|-|TRBV25-1|-
TGTGCCAGCAGTGTTGACAGTTACAATGAGCAGTTCTTC
CASSVDSYNEQFF
>TRBJ2-7|-|TRBV2|TRBD1
TGTGCCAGCAGTGAAGGGGGGACAGGGTTTCCCTACGAGCAGTACTTC
CASSEGGTGFPYEQYF
>TRBJ2-1|-|TRBV6-1|-
TGTGCCAGCAGTGTGGCAGGACTTACTGAGCAGTTCTTC
CASSVAGLTEQFF
>TRBJ2-5|-|TRBV5-1|TRBD2
TGCGCCAGCAGCATAGACCCAGCGGGAGTCCAAGAGACCCAGTACTTC
CASSIDPAGVQETQYF
>TRBJ2-3|-|TRBV4-1|TRBD2
TGCGCCAGCAGCCAATCGAGCGGGAGTGGAGCAGATACGCAGTATTTT
CASSQSSGSGADTQYF
>TRBJ2-2|-|TRBV2|TRBD2
TGTGCCAGCAGTAGGACGGTTCTAGCGGGGTCTAACACCGGGGAGCTGTTTTTT
CASSRTVLAGSNTGELFF
>TRBJ1-1|-|TRBV19|TRBD1
TGTGCCAGTAGTAAGACGACAGGGCCCACTGAAGCTTTCTTT
CASSKTTGPTEAFF
>TRBJ2-7|-|TRBV6-1|-
TGTGCCAGCAGTGAACTTTGGGCGGGAGAAGAGGGGGACTCCTACGAGCAGTACTTC
CASSELWAGEEGDSYEQYF
>TRBJ2-5|-|TRBV19|-
TGTGCCAGTAGCTCAGCCTGGGGAGGCTTAAAAGAGACCCAGTACTTC
CASSSAWGGLKETQYF
>TRBJ2-3|-|TRBV5-1|-
TGCGCCAGCAGCTCTCAGGGGGGCCCAGATACGCAGTATTTT
CASSSQGGPDTQYF
>TRBJ1-2|-|TRBV28|TRBD1
TGTGCCAGCAGCTCAATAGGACAGGGGCATGGCTACACCTTC
CASSSIGQGHGYTF
>TRBJ2-1|few|TRBV10-3|TRBD2
TGTGCCATCAGTGAGCCGGGGGGTAGCGGGAGGGATGAGCAGTTCTTC
CAISEPGGSGRDEQFF
>TRBJ1-1|-|TRBV5-4|-
TGTGCCAGCAGCTTGGCTGCAGGTGCGAACACTGAAGCTTTCTTT
CASSLAAGANTEAFF
>TRBJ2-2|-|TRBV19|TRBD2
TGTGCCAGTAGGGCTAGCGGGAGACGGACCGGGGAGCTGTTTTTT
CASRASGRRTGELFF
>TRBJ2-1|-|TRBV2|-
TGTGCCAGCAACTCGCTAGGAGGGGACTGCAATGAGCAGTTCTTC
CASNSLGGDCNEQFF
>TRBJ2-7|-|TRBV5-6|-
TGTGCCAGCAGCTTGGCGCCAGCGACCACCTACGAGCAGTACTTC
CASSLAPATTYEQYF
>TRBJ1-4|-|TRBV7-6|-
TGTGCCAGCAGCTTAGTTCTGGGCCTCCCAGGGCTAATGAGTGAAAAACTGTTTTTT
CASSLVLGLPGLMSEKLFF
>TRBJ2-5|-|TRBV10-3|-
TGTGCCATCAGTCGCCTACTAATCCAAGAGACCCAGTACTTC
CAISRLLIQETQYF
>TRBJ2-7|-|TRBV4-1|-
TGCGCCAGCAGCAGAGGAGGCTCTCCCCAGTACTTC
CASSRGGSPQYF
>TRBJ2-1|-|TRBV19|TRBD2
TGTGCCAGTGGGACTAGCGACGGCGAGCAGTTCTTC
CASGTSDGEQFF
>TRBJ2-7|-|TRBV6-5|-
TGTGCCAGCAGTTCTAGGGCCAGGGCTGCCGAGCAGTACTTC
CASSSRARAAEQYF
>TRBJ1-1|-|TRBV23-1|-
TGCGCCAGCAGTCAATCGCATAAAGACCCGAACCTCAGGGGAGGGGTTTTTTTATTTCCTGAAGCTTTCTTT
CASSQSHKDPNLRGGVFLFPEAFF
>TRBJ1-5|-|TRBV15|TRBD1
TGTGCCACCAGCAGGGGGGACAGGGTTGATCAGCCCCAGCATTTT
CATSRGDRVDQPQHF
>TRBJ2-7|-|TRBV7-2|TRBD2
TGTGCCAGCAGCTCTCTAGCGGCGACCTACGAGCAGTACTTC
CASSSLAATYEQYF
>TRBJ2-1|-|TRBV2|-
TGTGCCAGCAGTGGTGACCGGGGCTCCTACAATGAGCAGTTCTTC
CASSGDRGSYNEQFF
>TRBJ2-1|once|TRBV19|-
TGTGCCAGTAGTCGGGGGATGTCCTACAATGAGCAGTTCTTC
CASSRGMSYNEQFF
>TRBJ2-7|-|TRBV7-9|TRBD2
TGTGCCAGCAGCAAACTAGCGGGAGGGTCCTACGAGCAGTACTTC
CASSKLAGGSYEQYF
>TRBJ2-2|-|TRBV27|-
TGTGCCAGCAGGTCCCTCGGCACCGGGGAGCTGTTTTTT
CASRSLGTGELFF
>TRBJ1-5|-|TRBV11-2|-
TGTGCCAGCAGCTTAGGAGGTCCTTATAGCAATCAGCCCCAGCATTTT
CASSLGGPYSNQPQHF
>TRBJ2-4|once|TRBV19|-
TGTGCCAGTAGTATAGACGGGGTTATGGCCAAAAACATTCAGTACTTC
CASSIDGVMAKNIQYF
>TRBJ2-1|-|TRBV7-3|TRBD2
TGTGCCAGCAGCCCGGGACTAGCGGGTTACAATGAGCAGTTCTTC
CASSPGLAGYNEQFF
>TRBJ2-1|once|TRBV13|-
TGTGCCAGCAGCTCGTGGGGACAAAATTACAATGAGCAGTTCTTC
CASSSWGQNYNEQFF
>TRBJ2-2|-|TRBV11-2|-
TGTGCCAGCAGCTTAGAACCTCGCGATCCCGGGGAGCTGTTTTTT
CASSLEPRDPGELFF